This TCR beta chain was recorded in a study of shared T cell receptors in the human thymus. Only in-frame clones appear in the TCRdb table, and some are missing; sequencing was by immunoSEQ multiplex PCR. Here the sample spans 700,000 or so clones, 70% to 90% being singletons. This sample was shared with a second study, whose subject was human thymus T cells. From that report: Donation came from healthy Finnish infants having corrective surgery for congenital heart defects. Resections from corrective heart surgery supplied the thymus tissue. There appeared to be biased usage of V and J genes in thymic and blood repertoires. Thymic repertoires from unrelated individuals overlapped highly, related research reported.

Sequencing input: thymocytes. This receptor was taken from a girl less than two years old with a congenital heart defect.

The CDR3 sequence is CASSLGTEHQETQYF. In DNA form, the CDR3 reads TGTGCCAGCAGCTTAGGGACAGAACACCAAGAGACCCAGTACTTC. V usage is TRBV7-9 and J usage is TRBJ2-5; D is perhaps TRBD1 (6 bases). Trimming left V 1 base short and J 0 bases short, with 9 bases between. The germline V gene encodes CDR1 SEHNR and CDR2 FQNEAQ (reference sequence). The CDR3 has 15 amino acids.